The sequence of this T cell receptor beta chain was determined in a study of cytomegalovirus exposure and HLA in healthy donors. Regarding the study as a whole: Among immune exposure information, only CMV serostatus was available.

There are 15 residues in the CDR3. V lost 3 bases and J lost 0, with 9 bases in between. Per the germline V gene, CDR1 is KGHSH and CDR2 is LQKENI. With respect to this clone: Its antigen is still unknown.

The PCR made use of 60 Vbeta and 13 Jbeta primers. Libraries were prepared by immunoSEQ multiplex PCR; TCRdb keeps only in-frame clonotypes and omits some of them. The sample consists of 100,000 to 150,000 clones, over 60% of them appearing once. The chain combines TRBV18 with TRBJ2-1; a weak D match, TRBD2 (6 bases). Sequencing was performed on PBMCs. The receptor comes from a man between 18 and 29 years old in good health and CMV-seropositive. This CDR3 reads CASSPLASSYNEQFF. As DNA, the CDR3 is TGTGCCAGCTCACCCCTAGCGAGCTCCTACAATGAGCAGTTCTTC.